This record covers a single TCR beta chain. Its antigen remains unknown. Sequence at one end of the junction differs from germline and may be a read error. CDR1 is SGHTA and CDR2 is FQGNSA in the germline V gene. This CDR3 has 13 amino acids. This entry belongs to a study of response to subunit inactivated influenza vaccine. Broader study findings: Authors suggested that a seasonal influenza vaccination recruits few new T cells each time.

TCRdb re-analysed the RT-PCR reads in MiXCR, keeping a single row per CDR3 protein. Counted here are roughly 290,000 distinct CDR3 sequences, 21% occurring once; the ten biggest clones make up roughly 10%. The receptor comes from a man aged 50 to 75 who received an inactivated influenza vaccine. Here the sequenced sample was PBMCs from blood, taken about 19 months after vaccination. The chain combines TRBV7-2 with TRBJ1-1; TRBD1 aligns across 8 bases. CDR3 bases: TGTGCCAGCAGTTCGGACAGGGACACTGAAGCTTTATTT. Translation gives CASSSDRDTEALF.